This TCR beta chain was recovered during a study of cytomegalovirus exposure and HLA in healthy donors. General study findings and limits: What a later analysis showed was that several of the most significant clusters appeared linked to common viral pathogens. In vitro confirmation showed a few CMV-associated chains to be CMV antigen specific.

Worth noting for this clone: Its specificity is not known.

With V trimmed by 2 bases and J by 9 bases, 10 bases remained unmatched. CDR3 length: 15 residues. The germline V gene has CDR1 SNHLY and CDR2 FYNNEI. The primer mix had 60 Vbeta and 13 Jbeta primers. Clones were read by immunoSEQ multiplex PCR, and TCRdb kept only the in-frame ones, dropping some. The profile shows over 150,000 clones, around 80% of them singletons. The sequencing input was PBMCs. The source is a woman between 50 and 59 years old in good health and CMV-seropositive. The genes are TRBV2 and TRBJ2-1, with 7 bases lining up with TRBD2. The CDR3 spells CASSENLAGVVEQFF. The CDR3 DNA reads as TGTGCCAGCAGTGAAAATCTGGCGGGGGTGGTTGAGCAGTTCTTC.